Presented here are 30 T cell receptor beta chains from one specimen sequenced in a study of radiation and T cells in renal cell carcinoma. Noted time point: blood 4 weeks post-SBRT, at nephrectomy. Treatment: 15 Gy SBRT to primary tumor, nephrectomy 4 weeks later. Here immunoSEQ multiplex PCR was the method, and the copy in TCRdb shows in-frame clones only, minus some. The sample has some 44,000 clones, 82% seen once. The source was blood, collected from a patient whose treatment included radiotherapy and nephrectomy. The receptors originated from a woman in her seventies with renal cell carcinoma.

This chain connects TRBV29-1 to TRBJ2-1; 10 bases align to TRBD2. The CDR3 extends over 14 amino acids. Germline V gene sequence: CDR1 SQVTM, CDR2 ANQGSEA. After removal of 6 bases from V and 4 bases from J, the junction contained 6 bases not matched to a gene. The DNA for the CDR3 is TGCAGCGTAGGGAAGACTAGCGGGTACAATGAGCAGTTCTTC. Its translation is CSVGKTSGYNEQFF.

This clone was seen only a few times. The V gene is TRBV6-1, the J gene TRBJ1-1; TRBD1 is a possible D gene (5 bases). V was pared by 6 bases and J by 1 base, with 15 bases between. CDR3 length: 15 residues. Germline CDR1 is MNHNS and CDR2 is SASEGT. The CDR3 here is CASRDAGAGNTEAFF. The CDR3 bases are TGTGCCAGCAGAGACGCCGGGGCAGGGAACACTGAAGCTTTCTTT.

This rearrangement joins TRBV5-6 to TRBJ2-7, with 8 bases matching TRBD1. Germline V gene data show CDR1 as SGHDT and CDR2 as YYEEEE. With V trimmed by 4 bases and J by 2 bases, 17 bases remained unmatched. The CDR3 spans 18 residues. The CDR3 sequence is CASSLRGQEFSRTYEQYF. The CDR3 DNA is TGTGCCAGCAGCCTTCGGGGACAGGAATTTAGTAGGACCTACGAGCAGTACTTC.

V is TRBV19 and J is TRBJ1-5, with TRBD1 as a possible D gene (5 bases). V shed 3 bases and J shed 4 bases, with 16 bases lying between them. The germline V gene encodes CDR1 LNHDA and CDR2 SQIVND (reference sequence). CDR3 size: 16 residues. Here the CDR3 DNA reads TGTGCCAGTAGTATCTTGCCAGGGTCTAATAATCAGCCCCAGCATTTT. Amino acids: CASSILPGSNNQPQHF.

The chain employs TRBV29-1 and TRBJ1-1; perhaps TRBD1 as D (5 bases). Germline V gives CDR1 SQVTM, CDR2 ANQGSEA. The germline V and J ends were trimmed by 7 bases and 0 bases, with 12 bases remaining between them. The CDR3 length is 13 residues. This chain's CDR3 is CSGVQAMNTEAFF. The CDR3, as DNA: TGCAGCGGTGTACAGGCCATGAACACTGAAGCTTTCTTT.

This clone was observed once. The CDR3 bases are TGCGCCAGCAGCCGCCAAGAGACCCAGTACTTC. This codes for CASSRQETQYF. The chain carries TRBV5-1 and TRBJ2-5; D is unresolved. Germline values: CDR1 SGHRS, CDR2 YFSETQ. V was cut by 4 bases and J by 1 base, with 2 bases left in between. The CDR3 totals 11 residues.

This clone was seen just once. V and J are TRBV27 and TRBJ2-1; D unclear. Germline V gives CDR1 MNHEY, CDR2 SMNVEV (reference sequence). The CDR3 is 17 residues long. Trimming stripped 5 bases from V and 3 bases from J, with 20 bases between. CDR3 DNA: TGTGCCAGCAGTGCCAAGATTCAGTCTAGTATCTACAATGAGCAGTTCTTC. Encoded protein: CASSAKIQSSIYNEQFF.

V and J are TRBV5-6 and TRBJ2-3; D remains ambiguous. V was cut by 3 bases and J by 4 bases, with 3 bases left in between. The CDR3 is 11 residues long. Per germline, CDR1 SGHDT and CDR2 YYEEEE. The chain's CDR3 is CASSYADTQYF. DNA for the CDR3: TGTGCCAGCAGCTACGCAGATACGCAGTATTTT.

The chain recombines TRBV30 with TRBJ2-1; 9 bases fit TRBD2. The germline CDR1 and CDR2 sequences are GTSNPN and SVGIG (reference sequence). Germline trimming cut 5 bases from V and 8 bases from J; bases unmatched to any gene: 7. This CDR3 is built from 13 residues. The CDR3 bases are TGTGCCTGGTCTAGCGGGATCGTCGATGAGCAGTTCTTC. Translating gives CAWSSGIVDEQFF. Full variable domain (rest looked up from reference TRBV30 and TRBJ2-1): SQTIHQWPATLVQPVGSPLSLECTVEGTSNPNLYWYRQAAGRGLQLLFYSVGIGQISSEVPQNLSASRPQDRQFILSSKKLLLSDSGFYLCAWSSGIVDEQFFGPGTRLTVL.

This clone was detected once. The V gene is TRBV12-5, the J gene TRBJ2-5; 8 nucleotides agree with TRBD1. The CDR3 spans 15 residues. Germline-derived CDR1 and CDR2 are LGHNT and FRNRAP. The junction had 10 bases not matched to a gene; V was cut back by 6 bases and J by 4 bases. CDR3 coding DNA: TGTGCTAGTGGACATTGGGACAGGCCTTCAGAGACCCAGTACTTC. Translation gives CASGHWDRPSETQYF.

The chain couples TRBV5-4 to TRBJ2-7; the D is unclear. V dropped 3 bases and J dropped 3 bases, with 10 bases sitting between them. The germline V gene encodes CDR1 SGHNT and CDR2 YYREEE (reference sequence). This CDR3 is built from 13 residues. The chain's CDR3 is CASSSIGLYEQYF. In DNA, the CDR3 is TGTGCCAGCAGCTCCATCGGGCTCTACGAGCAGTACTTC. Drawing the rest from reference TRBV5-4 and TRBJ2-7, the complete variable domain is ETGVTQSPTHLIKTRGQQVTLRCSSQSGHNTVSWYQQALGQGPQFIFQYYREEENGRGNFPPRFSGLQFPNYSSELNVNALELDDSALYLCASSSIGLYEQYFGPGTRLTVT.

V and J are TRBV11-3 and TRBJ1-1, with D perhaps matching TRBD1 (5 bases). Germline values: CDR1 SGHNT, CDR2 YENEEA. V was trimmed by 5 bases and J by 4 bases, leaving 14 bases between them. CDR3 length: 14 amino acids. The CDR3 nucleotides read TGTGCCAGCAGCCCAAGGCCCGACAGCACTGAAGCTTTCTTT. It yields the protein CASSPRPDSTEAFF.

This chain uses TRBV5-1 with TRBJ2-1; possibly TRBD2 for D (5 bases). V was cut by 3 bases and J by 2 bases, with 12 bases left in between. CDR3 length: 15 amino acids. Germline-derived CDR1 and CDR2 are SGHRS and YFSETQ. CDR3 coding DNA: TGCGCCAGCAGCTCCGACGGGATAACCTACAATGAGCAGTTCTTC. This gives the protein CASSSDGITYNEQFF.

This clone was seen only a few times. The rearrangement uses TRBV23-1 and TRBJ1-5; 7 bases match TRBD1. TRBV23-1 carries the ORF label, with uncertain function. This CDR3 is built from 14 residues. The V and J ends lost 3 bases and 9 bases, in that order; junction bases with no gene match: 8. Here the CDR3 reads CASSHGTERWPQHF. The DNA of the CDR3 is TGCGCCAGCAGTCACGGGACAGAGAGATGGCCCCAGCATTTT.

The chain uses TRBV29-1 and TRBJ2-5; TRBD2 matches 9 bases. The junction had 12 bases not matched to a gene; V was cut back by 0 bases and J by 7 bases. Germline lookup yields CDR1 SQVTM and CDR2 ANQGSEA. The CDR3 runs 16 residues. This chain's CDR3 is CSVEDPRGGRTGTQYF. CDR3 nucleotide sequence: TGCAGCGTTGAAGATCCGCGGGGGGGCCGGACCGGGACCCAGTACTTC.

This sequence joins TRBV23-1 and TRBJ1-2, with D tentatively TRBD1 (5 bases). TRBV23-1 is an open reading frame whose function is uncertain. V lost 0 bases and J 3 bases, leaving 11 bases between the germline ends. CDR3 length: 15 residues. DNA for the CDR3: TGCGCCAGCAGTCAATCGGTTGGCAGGGACTATGGCTACACCTTC. Its protein is CASSQSVGRDYGYTF.

This chain links TRBV5-4 with TRBJ1-6; maybe TRBD1 (6 bases). The CDR3 sequence is 15 residues long. V lost 4 bases, J lost 9 bases, and 17 bases lay in between. In germline, CDR1 is SGHNT, CDR2 YYREEE (reference sequence). For the CDR3, the DNA is TGTGCCAGCAGCCCTGGAGCAGGAGGGGGTTCACCCCTCCACTTT. Its protein is CASSPGAGGGSPLHF.

The DNA of the CDR3 is TGTGCCAGTAAGAGGGAGGGGACAGGGCTCTATGGCTACACCTTC. This gives the protein CASKREGTGLYGYTF. The V call is TRBV19, the J call TRBJ1-2, with TRBD1 identical over 9 bases. Germline V lookup: CDR1 LNHDA, CDR2 SQIVND (reference sequence). Germline trimming cut 7 bases from V and 4 bases from J; bases unmatched to any gene: 10. The CDR3 sequence is 15 residues long.

The chain couples TRBV14 to TRBJ1-1; D not resolved. The germline gives CDR1 SGHDN, CDR2 FVKESK. Trimming left V 5 bases short and J 5 bases short, with 9 bases between. This CDR3 has 12 amino acids. CDR3 coding DNA: TGTGCCAGCAGCTTGGGCTGGACTGAAGCTTTCTTT. This encodes CASSLGWTEAFF. The full variable domain, its missing parts supplied by reference TRBV14 and TRBJ1-1, is EAGVTQFPSHSVIEKGQTVTLRCDPISGHDNLYWYRRVMGKEIKFLLHFVKESKQDESGMPNNRFLAERTGGTYSTLKVQPAELEDSGVYFCASSLGWTEAFFGQGTRLTVV.

The chain employs TRBV5-8 and TRBJ2-5, with 13 bases matching TRBD2. Germline V gene sequence: CDR1 SGHTS, CDR2 YDEGEE. V shed 4 bases and J 2 bases; nucleotides not matched to a gene: 5. This CDR3 comprises 16 residues. CDR3 protein: CASSSWTSGGQETQYF. In DNA, the CDR3 is TGTGCCAGCAGCAGCTGGACTAGCGGGGGTCAAGAGACCCAGTACTTC.

J is TRBJ1-1 and V is TRBV30; a possible D gene is TRBD1 (6 bases). Trimming stripped 2 bases from V and 0 bases from J, with 13 bases between. Germline values: CDR1 GTSNPN, CDR2 SVGIG (reference sequence). The CDR3 consists of 15 residues. CDR3 nucleotides: TGTGCCTGGAGTTTGGGACATAGCATGAACACTGAAGCTTTCTTT. Residues: CAWSLGHSMNTEAFF.

V usage is TRBV16 and J usage is TRBJ2-6; D unresolved. Germline CDR1 reads KGHSY; CDR2 reads FQNENV. Trimming left V 1 base short and J 4 bases short, with 8 bases between. The CDR3 contains 15 residues. The CDR3 bases are TGTGCCAGCAGCCAATTGAGTTACGGGGCCAACGTCCTGACTTTC. Its translation is CASSQLSYGANVLTF.

Written as DNA, the CDR3 is TGTGCCAGCAGCTCCGGAAAACTAAATGAGCAGTTCTTC. It encodes CASSSGKLNEQFF. This chain connects TRBV7-3 to TRBJ2-1, with D hard to call. V lost 4 bases to trimming and J lost 7 bases, with 11 bases between them. CDR1 and CDR2 (germline): SGHTA, FQGTGA. The CDR3 consists of 13 residues.

The chain couples TRBV7-8 to TRBJ2-7, with D hard to call. The ends were cut back, 2 bases at V and 7 bases at J, with 12 bases in the middle. The CDR3 loop spans 13 amino acids. Germline V CDR1 and CDR2: SGHVS, FQNEAQ. Here the CDR3 DNA reads TGTGCCAGCAGCTTACAGTGGTTTGGGGAGCAGTACTTC. Translating gives CASSLQWFGEQYF.

This sequence joins TRBV6-5 and TRBJ1-1; tentatively, D is TRBD1 (5 bases). V gave up 6 bases and J gave up 1 base, with 15 bases separating them. Germline CDR1 MNHEY, CDR2 SVGAGI. This CDR3 spans 15 amino acids. CDR3 loop: CASSPTWGGNTEAFF. Here the CDR3 DNA reads TGTGCCAGCAGCCCGACGTGGGGCGGGAACACTGAAGCTTTCTTT.

The chain recombines TRBV19 with TRBJ2-4; TRBD1 matches at 8 bases. The CDR3 covers 18 residues. Germline trimming cut 3 bases from V and 4 bases from J; bases unmatched to any gene: 14. Germline CDR1 reads LNHDA; CDR2 reads SQIVND (reference sequence). CDR3 sequence reads: CASSIESRQGALKNIQYF. In DNA, the CDR3 is TGTGCCAGTAGTATCGAGTCGAGGCAGGGGGCTTTAAAAAACATTCAGTACTTC.

The genes are TRBV5-1 and TRBJ2-1; D is possibly TRBD1 (5 bases). Trimming took off 2 bases at V and 6 bases at J, with 9 bases between the two ends. The V gene's germline CDR1 is SGHRS and CDR2 YFSETQ. The CDR3 contains 13 residues. The CDR3 loop reads CASSFQGSNEQFF. Here the CDR3 DNA reads TGCGCCAGCAGCTTTCAGGGTTCCAATGAGCAGTTCTTC. The variable domain in full, completed from reference TRBV5-1 and TRBJ2-1, reads KAGVTQTPRYLIKTRGQQVTLSCSPISGHRSVSWYQQTPGQGLQFLFEYFSETQRNKGNFPGRFSGRQFSNSRSEMNVSTLELGDSALYLCASSFQGSNEQFFGPGTRLTVL.

The chain combines TRBV7-2 with TRBJ2-5; D is perhaps TRBD1 (6 bases). Germline CDR1 and CDR2: SGHTA and FQGNSA. The V and J ends lost 5 bases and 5 bases respectively, with 21 bases between them. This CDR3 comprises 16 residues. The CDR3 DNA is TGTGCCAGCAGCAGAGACAGGCCCAAATCGGGGGAGACCCAGTACTTC. This translates into CASSRDRPKSGETQYF.

This clone was observed a single time. This chain uses TRBV7-2 with TRBJ2-5; a possible D gene is TRBD1 (5 bases). Germline CDR1 SGHTA, CDR2 FQGNSA. The CDR3 covers 16 residues. Trimming shortened V by 2 bases and J by 6 bases, and 19 bases separated the two germline ends. The CDR3 DNA sequence: TGTGCCAGCAGCTTATTTCATGGGGTATCAGGGAAGACCCAGTACTTC. This translates into CASSLFHGVSGKTQYF.

This rearrangement joins TRBV2 to TRBJ1-6; the D is unclear. Germline values: CDR1 SNHLY, CDR2 FYNNEI. This CDR3 has 12 residues. V lost 7 bases, J lost 5 bases, and 6 bases lay in between. The CDR3 DNA follows: TGTGCCAGCAACCTTAATAATTCACCCCTCCACTTT. Translation gives CASNLNNSPLHF.